A selection of T cell receptor beta chains follows, all from one sample in a study of blood T cell repertoires in COVID-19. TCRdb's copy holds only in-frame clones and misses some; the assay was immunoSEQ multiplex PCR. The data show about 340,000 clones, 85% to 90% seen once. Source material: peripheral blood. The receptors here all came from a woman in her 70s with COVID-19, enrolled during active disease. The CDR3 runs from the conserved cysteine through the conserved F or W. A D gene is named only where the DNA matches it firmly. Clone sizes are given selectively: once, few, many, or a class where the clone is expanded.

j_gene: TRBJ1-2
d_gene: TRBD1
len: 12
abundance: NA
v_gene: TRBV2
CDR3nt: TGTGCCAGCGGGCAGGGGGACTATGGCTACACCTTC
CDR3aa: CASGQGDYGYTF

j_gene: TRBJ1-5
d_gene: NA
len: 12
abundance: NA
v_gene: TRBV7-2
CDR3nt: TGTGCCAGCAGCTTGGTTGGGGGGGACCAGCATTTT
CDR3aa: CASSLVGGDQHF

j_gene: TRBJ2-4
d_gene: TRBD1
len: 15
abundance: NA
v_gene: TRBV28
CDR3nt: TGTGCCAGCGGAAATCATTGGGACAGCAAAAACATTCAGTACTTC
CDR3aa: CASGNHWDSKNIQYF

j_gene: TRBJ1-3
d_gene: NA
len: 15
abundance: once
v_gene: TRBV9
CDR3nt: TGTGCCAGCAGCGCCACCGGGACAACTGGAAACACCATATATTTT
CDR3aa: CASSATGTTGNTIYF

j_gene: TRBJ1-1
d_gene: NA
len: 13
abundance: NA
v_gene: TRBV12-3/TRBV12-4
CDR3nt: TGTGCCAGCAGTTCTCCGGGGATCACTGAAGCTTTCTTT
CDR3aa: CASSSPGITEAFF

j_gene: TRBJ1-1
d_gene: NA
len: 13
abundance: once
v_gene: TRBV5-1
CDR3nt: TGCGCCAGCAGCTTGGATATGAACACTGAAGCTTTCTTT
CDR3aa: CASSLDMNTEAFF

j_gene: TRBJ1-2
d_gene: NA
len: 15
abundance: few
v_gene: TRBV7-3
CDR3nt: TGTGCCAGCAGGGGTTATAGAGGGGGTAACTATGGCTACACCTTC
CDR3aa: CASRGYRGGNYGYTF

j_gene: TRBJ1-2
d_gene: NA
len: 12
abundance: NA
v_gene: TRBV10-1
CDR3nt: TGCGCCAGCAGTTCGAGGTTGGATGGCTACACCTTC
CDR3aa: CASSSRLDGYTF

j_gene: TRBJ1-2
d_gene: TRBD1
len: 16
abundance: NA
v_gene: TRBV7-9
CDR3nt: TGTGCCAGCAGTGCTTTGGTGGGACAGAGAACATATGGCTACACCTTC
CDR3aa: CASSALVGQRTYGYTF

j_gene: TRBJ1-2
d_gene: TRBD1
len: 14
abundance: NA
v_gene: TRBV2
CDR3nt: TGTGCCAGCTATTACAGGGGTTTTAACTATGGCTACACCTTC
CDR3aa: CASYYRGFNYGYTF

j_gene: TRBJ1-6
d_gene: NA
len: 13
abundance: NA
v_gene: TRBV4-1
CDR3nt: TGCGCCAGCAGCCCCACAGTGATTTCACCCCTCCACTTT
CDR3aa: CASSPTVISPLHF

j_gene: TRBJ1-1
d_gene: NA
len: 14
abundance: once
v_gene: TRBV4-2
CDR3nt: TGTGCCAGCAGCCAAGGGGCAGGGGATTTTGAAGCTTTCTTT
CDR3aa: CASSQGAGDFEAFF

j_gene: TRBJ2-3
d_gene: TRBD2
len: 16
abundance: NA
v_gene: TRBV7-3
CDR3nt: TGTGCCAGCAGCCTAGAGCGGGGGGTTTACACAGATACGCAGTATTTT
CDR3aa: CASSLERGVYTDTQYF

j_gene: TRBJ1-1
d_gene: NA
len: 12
abundance: NA
v_gene: TRBV7-9
CDR3nt: TGTGCCAGCAGCCCACCGGGAGTTGAAGCTTTCTTT
CDR3aa: CASSPPGVEAFF

j_gene: TRBJ1-2
d_gene: TRBD1
len: 16
abundance: NA
v_gene: TRBV7-9
CDR3nt: TGTGCCAGCAGCTTAATGCTCGCAGGGGGCTCTAACGGCTACACCTTC
CDR3aa: CASSLMLAGGSNGYTF

j_gene: TRBJ1-1
d_gene: NA
len: 14
abundance: NA
v_gene: TRBV19
CDR3nt: TGTGCCAGTAGCCCCTCCGGAGGGAACACTGAAGCTTTCTTT
CDR3aa: CASSPSGGNTEAFF

j_gene: TRBJ1-2
d_gene: NA
len: 14
abundance: NA
v_gene: TRBV5-6
CDR3nt: TGTGCCAGCAGCTTGAGTCAGGGGATACGCGGCTACACCTTC
CDR3aa: CASSLSQGIRGYTF

j_gene: TRBJ1-2
d_gene: NA
len: 14
abundance: NA
v_gene: TRBV14
CDR3nt: TGTGCCAGCAGCCAGGTGGGACTCCCCCATGGCTACACCTTC
CDR3aa: CASSQVGLPHGYTF

j_gene: TRBJ2-3
d_gene: NA
len: 13
abundance: few
v_gene: TRBV5-6
CDR3nt: TGTGCCAGCAGCTTTATCAGCACAGATACGCAGTATTTT
CDR3aa: CASSFISTDTQYF

j_gene: TRBJ2-7
d_gene: NA
len: 13
abundance: few
v_gene: TRBV6-5
CDR3nt: TGTGCCAGCAGTTACTCGAAGGGGTCCGGGCAGTACTTC
CDR3aa: CASSYSKGSGQYF

j_gene: TRBJ1-2
d_gene: NA
len: 16
abundance: NA
v_gene: TRBV27
CDR3nt: TGTGCCAGCAGCCCGATATTCCTTCAGGGTACCTATGGCTACACCTTC
CDR3aa: CASSPIFLQGTYGYTF

j_gene: TRBJ1-2
d_gene: TRBD1
len: 13
abundance: NA
v_gene: TRBV9
CDR3nt: TGTGCCAGCAGCGTCCAGACAGGGGACGGCTACACCTTC
CDR3aa: CASSVQTGDGYTF

j_gene: TRBJ2-7
d_gene: TRBD1
len: 14
abundance: NA
v_gene: TRBV15
CDR3nt: TGTGCCACCAGCAGTGATGACAGGGGCGACGAGCAGTACTTC
CDR3aa: CATSSDDRGDEQYF

j_gene: TRBJ1-1
d_gene: NA
len: 16
abundance: NA
v_gene: TRBV30
CDR3nt: TGTGCCTGGAGCGGCGGGGGGCGAAGTTGGGTCACTGAAGCTTTCTTT
CDR3aa: CAWSGGGRSWVTEAFF

j_gene: TRBJ2-7
d_gene: NA
len: 13
abundance: few
v_gene: TRBV2
CDR3nt: TGTGCCTCCGGCGGGACGGGGACCTACGAGCAGTACTTC
CDR3aa: CASGGTGTYEQYF

j_gene: TRBJ2-1
d_gene: NA
len: 18
abundance: NA
v_gene: TRBV21-1
CDR3nt: TGTGCCAGCAGCATGGTTCCGGGACAGGGGCCCGACGGGGGTGAGCAGTTCTTC
CDR3aa: CASSMVPGQGPDGGEQFF

j_gene: TRBJ1-3
d_gene: NA
len: 16
abundance: NA
v_gene: TRBV11-2
CDR3nt: TGTGCCAGCAGCCCAGGGCAGGTTCCTTCTGGAAACACCATATATTTT
CDR3aa: CASSPGQVPSGNTIYF

j_gene: TRBJ2-5
d_gene: NA
len: 12
abundance: NA
v_gene: TRBV6-2/TRBV6-3
CDR3nt: TGTGCCAGCAGTTTCAGGGAAGAGACCCAGTACTTC
CDR3aa: CASSFREETQYF

j_gene: TRBJ1-2
d_gene: NA
len: 12
abundance: NA
v_gene: TRBV19
CDR3nt: TGTGCCAGTAAAACCGGGACAAGAGGCTACACCTTC
CDR3aa: CASKTGTRGYTF

j_gene: TRBJ2-5
d_gene: TRBD2
len: 15
abundance: NA
v_gene: TRBV27
CDR3nt: TGTGCCAGCAGTTTATCGGCGGGGGGATCAAGCACCCAGTACTTC
CDR3aa: CASSLSAGGSSTQYF

j_gene: TRBJ1-2
d_gene: TRBD1
len: 14
abundance: NA
v_gene: TRBV6-1
CDR3nt: TGTGCCAGCAGTGAAGTGGGGACAGGGGCTGGCTACACCTTC
CDR3aa: CASSEVGTGAGYTF

j_gene: TRBJ2-5
d_gene: TRBD1
len: 16
abundance: NA
v_gene: TRBV29-1
CDR3nt: TGCAGCGTCGAGATTGGACAGGGGGGCCTCCAAGAGACCCAGTACTTC
CDR3aa: CSVEIGQGGLQETQYF

j_gene: TRBJ2-1
d_gene: NA
len: 18
abundance: NA
v_gene: TRBV27
CDR3nt: TGTGCCACCAAAAAGAATCAATCCGGGACACAAAAGAGCAATGAGCAGTTCTTC
CDR3aa: CATKKNQSGTQKSNEQFF

j_gene: TRBJ1-3
d_gene: NA
len: 10
abundance: NA
v_gene: TRBV12-3/TRBV12-4
CDR3nt: TGTGCCACCCCCGCAGGGACCATATATTTT
CDR3aa: CATPAGTIYF

j_gene: TRBJ1-2
d_gene: TRBD1
len: 14
abundance: NA
v_gene: TRBV6-2/TRBV6-3
CDR3nt: TGTGCCAGCAGTTACCACGACAGGGCGGATGGCTACACCTTC
CDR3aa: CASSYHDRADGYTF

j_gene: TRBJ1-2
d_gene: TRBD1
len: 16
abundance: NA
v_gene: TRBV19
CDR3nt: TGTGCCAGTATCCCAACCCCGGGACAGGGGGTACCTGGCTACACCTTC
CDR3aa: CASIPTPGQGVPGYTF

j_gene: TRBJ2-1
d_gene: NA
len: 14
abundance: NA
v_gene: TRBV5-8
CDR3nt: TGTGCCAGCAGCTTGGGAGGGGGTTTAAGGGAGCAGTTCTTC
CDR3aa: CASSLGGGLREQFF

j_gene: TRBJ2-7
d_gene: TRBD1
len: 13
abundance: NA
v_gene: TRBV7-2
CDR3nt: TGTGCCAGCAGCTTCGACAGGGGTTACGAGCAGTACTTC
CDR3aa: CASSFDRGYEQYF

j_gene: TRBJ2-5
d_gene: NA
len: 16
abundance: NA
v_gene: TRBV11-2
CDR3nt: TGTGCCAGCAGCTTAGGGCATGACAGAAACGGAGAGACCCAGTACTTC
CDR3aa: CASSLGHDRNGETQYF

j_gene: TRBJ2-5
d_gene: NA
len: 15
abundance: NA
v_gene: TRBV5-1
CDR3nt: TGCGCCAGCAGCCAGGCCGCGGCGGGGCAAGAGACCCAGTACTTC
CDR3aa: CASSQAAAGQETQYF

j_gene: TRBJ2-6
d_gene: NA
len: 16
abundance: once
v_gene: TRBV5-8
CDR3nt: TGTGCCAGCAGCTTCCCCTCAGTCTCTGGGGCCAACGTCCTGACTTTC
CDR3aa: CASSFPSVSGANVLTF

j_gene: TRBJ1-2
d_gene: TRBD1
len: 14
abundance: NA
v_gene: TRBV11-2
CDR3nt: TGTGCCAGCAGCTTCCGGGACAGGGTCGATGGCTACACCTTC
CDR3aa: CASSFRDRVDGYTF

j_gene: TRBJ1-1
d_gene: TRBD1
len: 17
abundance: NA
v_gene: TRBV4-2
CDR3nt: TGTGCCAGCAGCCAAGGGACAGGGTCAGGGGGATGGACTGAAGCTTTCTTT
CDR3aa: CASSQGTGSGGWTEAFF

j_gene: TRBJ2-1
d_gene: NA
len: 14
abundance: NA
v_gene: TRBV9
CDR3nt: TGTGCCAGCAGCGAGAGCACCACCTACAATGAGCAGTTCTTC
CDR3aa: CASSESTTYNEQFF

j_gene: TRBJ1-2
d_gene: TRBD1
len: 14
abundance: few
v_gene: TRBV24-1
CDR3nt: TGTGCCTCAGCAGGGACAGGGGAGGACTATGGCTACACCTTC
CDR3aa: CASAGTGEDYGYTF

j_gene: TRBJ2-2
d_gene: TRBD2
len: 15
abundance: NA
v_gene: TRBV7-9
CDR3nt: TGTGCCAGCAGCTTAGGGGAGGGGCGACCCGGGGAGCTGTTTTTT
CDR3aa: CASSLGEGRPGELFF

j_gene: TRBJ2-5
d_gene: NA
len: 16
abundance: NA
v_gene: TRBV7-9
CDR3nt: TGTGCCAGCAGCTTAGTGGCGGGATCGTACCAAGAGACCCAGTACTTC
CDR3aa: CASSLVAGSYQETQYF

j_gene: TRBJ1-5
d_gene: NA
len: 15
abundance: NA
v_gene: TRBV19
CDR3nt: TGTGCCAGTAGTATCGTAGGGACTATGAATCAGCCCCAGCATTTT
CDR3aa: CASSIVGTMNQPQHF

j_gene: TRBJ1-4
d_gene: NA
len: 12
abundance: NA
v_gene: TRBV28
CDR3nt: TGTGCCAGCTCCCAGGGCAGAGAAAAACTGTTTTTT
CDR3aa: CASSQGREKLFF

j_gene: TRBJ1-1
d_gene: TRBD1
len: 17
abundance: NA
v_gene: TRBV24-1
CDR3nt: TGTGCCACCAGTGATCCGGACAGGGGGGGCCTGGGGAGTGAAGCTTTCTTT
CDR3aa: CATSDPDRGGLGSEAFF

j_gene: TRBJ2-7
d_gene: NA
len: 15
abundance: NA
v_gene: TRBV15
CDR3nt: TGTGCCACCAGCAGAGATATTACAGGTACCTACGAGCAGTACTTC
CDR3aa: CATSRDITGTYEQYF

j_gene: TRBJ2-3
d_gene: TRBD2
len: 16
abundance: NA
v_gene: TRBV13
CDR3nt: TGTGCCAGCAGCTTAACTAGCGGGGGAACCACAGATACGCAGTATTTT
CDR3aa: CASSLTSGGTTDTQYF

j_gene: TRBJ2-7
d_gene: TRBD2
len: 16
abundance: NA
v_gene: TRBV20-1
CDR3nt: TGCAGTGCTAGTAAGGGTTGGGGCGGGAGCTCCTACGAGCAGTACTTC
CDR3aa: CSASKGWGGSSYEQYF